This entry lists 21 T cell receptor beta chains sequenced from one sample in a study of cytomegalovirus exposure and HLA in healthy donors. 13 Jbeta primers and 60 Vbeta primers were used for the PCR. Here immunoSEQ multiplex PCR was the method, and the copy in TCRdb shows in-frame clones only, minus some. The sample records about 93,000 clones, 78% being singletons. The sample comprised PBMCs. Source of these receptors: a middle-aged woman in good health and CMV-seronegative.

This chain links TRBV19 with TRBJ1-1; 9 nucleotides agree with TRBD1. J gave up 5 bases and V 7 bases, and 11 bases lay outside the gene matches. This CDR3 spans 15 amino acids. Germline lookup yields CDR1 LNHDA and CDR2 SQIVND (reference sequence). CDR3 nucleotides: TGTGCCAGTAAGAATGGGGACAGGGTATCGACTGAAGCTTTCTTT. Its translation is CASKNGDRVSTEAFF.

This clone has a handful of counts. The chain recombines TRBV5-1 with TRBJ2-1; TRBD2 aligns across 7 bases. This CDR3 spans 15 amino acids. The germline V gene encodes CDR1 SGHRS and CDR2 YFSETQ. V shed 0 bases, J shed 2 bases, and the junction held 2 bases outside the gene matches. CDR3 coding DNA: TGCGCCAGCAGCTTGGGGCGGGAGCCCTACAATGAGCAGTTCTTC. Amino acids: CASSLGREPYNEQFF.

The V call is TRBV15, the J call TRBJ2-5; 7 bases map to TRBD2. The germline CDR1 and CDR2 sequences are LNHNV and YYDKDF (reference sequence). With V trimmed by 0 bases and J by 7 bases, 11 bases remained unmatched. The CDR3 consists of 16 residues. The CDR3 reads CATSRDQAGMGGTQYF. In DNA, the CDR3 is TGTGCCACCAGCAGAGATCAAGCGGGAATGGGAGGGACCCAGTACTTC. Using reference TRBV15 and TRBJ2-5 for the parts outside the CDR3, the full variable domain is DAMVIQNPRYQVTQFGKPVTLSCSQTLNHNVMYWYQQKSSQAPKLLFHYYDKDFNNEADTPDNFQSRRPNTSFCFLDIRSPGLGDTAMYLCATSRDQAGMGGTQYFGPGTRLLVL.

The chain uses TRBV4-2 and TRBJ2-1, with D possibly TRBD2 on 6 matching bases. The V gene's germline CDR1 is LGHNA and CDR2 YNFKEQ. V gave up 0 bases and J gave up 0 bases, with 9 bases separating them. The CDR3 consists of 16 residues. This CDR3 is CASSQDGTFSYNEQFF. The CDR3 DNA is TGTGCCAGCAGCCAAGACGGGACTTTCTCCTACAATGAGCAGTTCTTC.

This chain uses TRBV7-2 with TRBJ2-1; 14 bases are a match to TRBD2. Unmatched junction bases numbered 6, after V lost 4 bases and J lost 10 bases. CDR1 and CDR2 from the germline V gene are SGHTA and FQGNSA. The CDR3 contains 15 residues. This CDR3 is CASSSGLAGGWEQFF. CDR3 DNA sequence: TGTGCCAGCAGCTCCGGACTAGCGGGAGGATGGGAGCAGTTCTTC.

The V and J genes are TRBV14 and TRBJ2-1; D unresolved. The CDR3 is 12 amino acids. Trimming took off 1 base at V and 12 bases at J, with 10 bases between the two ends. Germline lookup yields CDR1 SGHDN and CDR2 FVKESK. The CDR3 nucleotides read TGTGCCAGCAGCCAAGCTAGGCATGCGCAGTTCTTC. Protein: CASSQARHAQFF.

This clone was seen more than once but under ten times. The rearrangement links TRBV19 to TRBJ2-7; a weak D match, TRBD2 (5 bases). Trimming stripped 6 bases from V and 6 bases from J, with 12 bases between. The CDR3 spans 12 residues. The germline V gene encodes CDR1 LNHDA and CDR2 SQIVND (reference sequence). CDR3 residues: CASRSGSGEQYF. CDR3 DNA: TGTGCCAGTAGATCGGGGTCAGGCGAGCAGTACTTC.

The chain joins TRBV27 to TRBJ2-7; TRBD1 is a possible D gene (7 bases). Trimming stripped 8 bases from V and 4 bases from J, with 12 bases between. The CDR3 covers 12 residues. Germline V gene sequence: CDR1 MNHEY, CDR2 SMNVEV (reference sequence). The CDR3 spells CASQTGTYEQYF. DNA of the CDR3: TGTGCCAGCCAGACAGGGACTTACGAGCAGTACTTC.

The genes are TRBV6-1 and TRBJ2-5, with TRBD1 identical over 7 bases. V dropped 2 bases and J dropped 1; count of bases not matched to a gene: 4. The length of the CDR3 is 15 residues. CDR1 and CDR2 (germline): MNHNS, SASEGT. CDR3 protein: CASSETGVSQETQYF. The CDR3 bases are TGTGCCAGCAGTGAAACAGGGGTGTCCCAAGAGACCCAGTACTTC.

This clone has more than one count but fewer than ten. This chain uses TRBV4-2 with TRBJ2-7; 11 bases fit TRBD2. Germline V gene lookup returns CDR1 LGHNA and CDR2 YNFKEQ. The V segment lost 2 bases and the J segment 2 bases; nucleotides outside the gene matches: 11. The CDR3 runs to 18 residues. In DNA, the CDR3 is TGTGCCAGCAGCCAACGCCTACTGACTAGCGGGATAGCCTACGAGCAGTACTTC. This gives the protein CASSQRLLTSGIAYEQYF.

Details on this clone: Within the sample, other DNA sequences also encode this same CDR3. The V and J genes are TRBV5-5 and TRBJ2-7; 12 bases are a match to TRBD2. The CDR3 spans 15 residues. Germline loops: CDR1 SGHKS, CDR2 YYEKEE (reference sequence). J gave up 3 bases and V 0 bases, and 1 base lay outside the gene matches. The CDR3 is CASSLGTSGIYEQYF. CDR3 DNA: TGTGCCAGCAGCTTGGGGACTAGCGGGATCTACGAGCAGTACTTC. The full variable domain, with the rest looked up from reference TRBV5-5 and TRBJ2-7, is DAGVTQSPTHLIKTRGQQVTLRCSPISGHKSVSWYQQVLGQGPQFIFQYYEKEERGRGNFPDRFSARQFPNYSSELNVNALLLGDSALYLCASSLGTSGIYEQYFGPGTRLTVT.

This chain links TRBV7-9 with TRBJ2-2; perhaps TRBD2 as D (7 bases). CDR1 is SEHNR and CDR2 is FQNEAQ in the germline V gene (reference sequence). The CDR3 extends over 16 amino acids. The germline V and J ends were trimmed by 2 bases and 1 base, with 11 bases remaining between them. The CDR3 DNA reads TGTGCCAGCAGCTTACGGGGGGCGATGAACACCGGGGAGCTGTTTTTT. Translated, it gives CASSLRGAMNTGELFF.

This clone was seen more than once but under ten times. This chain joins TRBV5-1 and TRBJ1-1; D call uncertain. CDR1 is SGHRS and CDR2 is YFSETQ in the germline V gene. The CDR3 runs 14 residues. Trimming removed 0 bases at V and 1 base at J, with 7 bases between. CDR3 DNA sequence: TGCGCCAGCAGCTTGGGGGCAGGGAACACTGAAGCTTTCTTT. Its translation is CASSLGAGNTEAFF.

The genes are TRBV5-5 and TRBJ2-1; no clear D. The germline V and J ends were trimmed by 1 base and 6 bases, with 20 bases remaining between them. CDR3 length: 17 residues. Germline V lookup: CDR1 SGHKS, CDR2 YYEKEE (reference sequence). The CDR3 reads CASSLLTGSHNPNEQFF. The CDR3 DNA is TGTGCCAGCAGCTTGCTCACCGGGTCACATAACCCCAATGAGCAGTTCTTC.

The rearrangement joins TRBV9 to TRBJ1-1, with unresolved D. Per germline, CDR1 SGDLS and CDR2 YYNGEE. The CDR3 covers 14 residues. V lost 0 bases, J lost 0 bases, and 6 bases lay in between. The DNA of the CDR3 is TGTGCCAGCAGCGTAGATACACTGAACACTGAAGCTTTCTTT. Its protein product is CASSVDTLNTEAFF.

The rearrangement uses TRBV29-1 and TRBJ2-7, with D unresolved. CDR3 length: 13 residues. The V and J ends lost 4 bases and 2 bases respectively, with 12 bases between them. Looked up from germline, CDR1 is SQVTM and CDR2 is ANQGSEA. CDR3 sequence (DNA): TGCAGCGTTGTTTGGGCCTTAACCTACGAGCAGTACTTC. Translated, it gives CSVVWALTYEQYF.

The chain carries TRBV30 and TRBJ1-3; 7 bases line up with TRBD1. The germline CDR1 and CDR2 sequences are GTSNPN and SVGIG (reference sequence). The length of the CDR3 is 15 residues. V trimming: 8 bases; J trimming: 0 bases; junction bases outside the gene matches: 10. The CDR3 DNA sequence: TGTGCCGGTAAACAGGGGCAAACCTCTGGAAACACCATATATTTT. Protein product: CAGKQGQTSGNTIYF.

This clone appeared a few times. The rearrangement joins TRBV5-1 to TRBJ2-7; TRBD2 agrees at 14 bases. V trimming: 2 bases; J trimming: 0 bases; junction bases outside the gene matches: 7. This CDR3 spans 18 amino acids. The germline CDR1 and CDR2 sequences are SGHRS and YFSETQ. CDR3 coding DNA: TGCGCCAGCAGCTTTGGGACTAGCGGGGGACGGAGCTCCTACGAGCAGTACTTC. This encodes CASSFGTSGGRSSYEQYF.

The rearrangement joins TRBV16 to TRBJ2-5; D is unresolved. This CDR3 has 13 amino acids. The germline V gene has CDR1 KGHSY and CDR2 FQNENV. Trimming pared 0 bases from V and 4 bases from J, leaving 6 bases between. The CDR3 bases are TGTGCCAGCAGCCAATCGTCGGTAGAGACCCAGTACTTC. It codes for CASSQSSVETQYF.

This sequence joins TRBV5-6 and TRBJ2-3; 8 bases are a match to TRBD1. The V gene end was trimmed by 7 bases and the J gene end by 5 bases; junction bases not matched to a gene: 15. The CDR3 has 16 amino acids. Germline CDR1 reads SGHDT; CDR2 reads YYEEEE. The DNA of the CDR3 is TGTGCCAGCGGCGGAAAGGACAGGGATCGTGGAGATACGCAGTATTTT. This sequence encodes CASGGKDRDRGDTQYF.

V and J are TRBV9 and TRBJ2-1; possible D gene TRBD2, 6 bases. V was clipped by 0 bases and J by 4 bases, with 14 bases between them. The CDR3 sequence is 16 residues long. In germline, CDR1 is SGDLS, CDR2 YYNGEE. The CDR3 is CASSVDTGVEYNEQFF. Here the CDR3 DNA reads TGTGCCAGCAGCGTAGATACGGGAGTTGAGTACAATGAGCAGTTCTTC.